The clone carrying this T cell receptor (beta chain) was found a few times. The sample belongs to a study of OX40 agonist ivuxolimab in advanced cancers. Profiled with immunoSEQ multiplex PCR; TCRdb holds only in-frame clones, not every one. The profile covers about 120,000 clones, with over 75% appearing a single time and about 0.55% taken by the ten largest. The CDR3 consists of 14 residues. V lost 4 bases to trimming and J lost 6 bases, with 16 bases between them. The germline CDR1 and CDR2 sequences are SEHNR and FQNEAQ (reference sequence). V is TRBV7-9 and J is TRBJ2-7; maybe TRBD1 (8 bases). The sequenced sample was CD4+ or CD8+ T cells sorted from blood, obtained in a trial of the OX40 agonist ivuxolimab. The receptor's source is an adult with an advanced solid tumor such as melanoma, head and neck, liver or kidney cancer. The chain's CDR3 is CASSSLNRGGEQYF. Written as DNA, the CDR3 is TGTGCCAGCAGCTCCTTGAACAGGGGGGGCGAGCAGTACTTC.